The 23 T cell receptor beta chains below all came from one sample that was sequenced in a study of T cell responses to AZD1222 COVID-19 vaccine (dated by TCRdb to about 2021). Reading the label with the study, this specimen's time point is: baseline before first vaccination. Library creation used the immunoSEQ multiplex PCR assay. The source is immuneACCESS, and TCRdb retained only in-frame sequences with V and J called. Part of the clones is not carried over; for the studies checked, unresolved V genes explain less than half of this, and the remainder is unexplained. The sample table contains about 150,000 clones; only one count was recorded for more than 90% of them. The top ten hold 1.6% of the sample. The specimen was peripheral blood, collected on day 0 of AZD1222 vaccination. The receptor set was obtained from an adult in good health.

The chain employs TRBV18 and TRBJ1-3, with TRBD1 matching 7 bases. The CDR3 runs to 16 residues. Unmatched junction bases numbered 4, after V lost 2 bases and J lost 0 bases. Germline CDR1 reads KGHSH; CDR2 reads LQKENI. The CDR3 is CASSPSTGSSGNTIYF. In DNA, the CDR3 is TGTGCCAGCTCACCATCGACAGGGAGCTCTGGAAACACCATATATTTT. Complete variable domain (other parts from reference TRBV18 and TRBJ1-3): NAGVMQNPRHLVRRRGQEARLRCSPMKGHSHVYWYRQLPEEGLKFMVYLQKENIIDESGMPKERFSAEFPKEGPSILRIQQVVRGDSAAYFCASSPSTGSSGNTIYFGEGSWLTVV.

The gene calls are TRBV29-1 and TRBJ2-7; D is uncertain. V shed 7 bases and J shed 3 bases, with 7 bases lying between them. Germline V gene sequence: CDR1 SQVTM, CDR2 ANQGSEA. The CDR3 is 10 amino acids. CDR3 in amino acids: CSARDYEQYF. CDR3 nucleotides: TGCAGCGCCAGAGACTACGAGCAGTACTTC.

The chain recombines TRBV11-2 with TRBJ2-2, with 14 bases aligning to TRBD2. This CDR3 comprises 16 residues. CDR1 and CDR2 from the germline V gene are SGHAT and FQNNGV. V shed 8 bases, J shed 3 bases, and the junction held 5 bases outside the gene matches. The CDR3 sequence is CASLGLAGDDTGELFF. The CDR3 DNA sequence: TGTGCCAGCTTGGGACTAGCGGGGGACGACACCGGGGAGCTGTTTTTT.

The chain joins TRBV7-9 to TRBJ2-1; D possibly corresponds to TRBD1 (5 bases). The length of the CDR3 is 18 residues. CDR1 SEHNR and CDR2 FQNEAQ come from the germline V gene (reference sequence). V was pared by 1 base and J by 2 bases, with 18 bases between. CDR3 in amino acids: CASSLDRSLVIPYNEQFF. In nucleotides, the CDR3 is TGTGCCAGCAGCTTAGACAGGAGCCTAGTAATTCCCTACAATGAGCAGTTCTTC.

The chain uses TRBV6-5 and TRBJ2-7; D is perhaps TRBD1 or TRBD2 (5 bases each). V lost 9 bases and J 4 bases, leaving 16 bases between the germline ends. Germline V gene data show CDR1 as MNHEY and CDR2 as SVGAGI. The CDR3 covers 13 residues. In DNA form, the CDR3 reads TGTGCCAGGTGGGGGTGGAGCTCTTACGAGCAGTACTTC. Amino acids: CARWGWSSYEQYF.

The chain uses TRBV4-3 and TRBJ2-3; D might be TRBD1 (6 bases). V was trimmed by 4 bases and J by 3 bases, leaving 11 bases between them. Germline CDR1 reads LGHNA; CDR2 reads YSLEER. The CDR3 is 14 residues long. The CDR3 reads CASSPRTGTDTQYF. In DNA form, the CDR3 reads TGCGCCAGCAGCCCGCGCACAGGGACAGATACGCAGTATTTT.

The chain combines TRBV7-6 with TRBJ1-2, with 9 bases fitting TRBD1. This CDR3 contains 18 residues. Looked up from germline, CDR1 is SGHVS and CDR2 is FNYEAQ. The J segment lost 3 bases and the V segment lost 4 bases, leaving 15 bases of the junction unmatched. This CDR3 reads CASSSIPTHRGRDYGYTF. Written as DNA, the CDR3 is TGTGCCAGCAGCTCGATACCAACCCACAGGGGGCGCGACTATGGCTACACCTTC. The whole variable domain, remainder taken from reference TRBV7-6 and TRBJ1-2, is GAGVSQSPRYKVTKRGQDVALRCDPISGHVSLYWYRQALGQGPEFLTYFNYEAQQDKSGLPNDRFSAERPEGSISTLTIQRTEQRDSAMYRCASSSIPTHRGRDYGYTFGSGTRLTVV.

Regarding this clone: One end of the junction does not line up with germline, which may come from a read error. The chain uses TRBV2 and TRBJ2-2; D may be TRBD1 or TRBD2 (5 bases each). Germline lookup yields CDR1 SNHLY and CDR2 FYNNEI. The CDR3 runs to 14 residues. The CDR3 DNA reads TGTGCCAGTAGTGGGACCCCAAACACCGGGGAGCTGTTTTTT. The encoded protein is CASSGTPNTGELFF.

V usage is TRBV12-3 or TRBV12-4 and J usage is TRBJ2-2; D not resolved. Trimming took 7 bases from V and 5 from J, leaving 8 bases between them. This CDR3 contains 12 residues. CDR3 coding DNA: TGTGCCAGCAAGCCGTCGACCGGGGAGCTGTTTTTT. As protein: CASKPSTGELFF.

In nucleotides, the CDR3 is TGTGCCAGCAGCTTGATCGGCCAGGGAGATTCACCCCTCCACTTT. It encodes CASSLIGQGDSPLHF. J is TRBJ1-6 and V is TRBV5-5; perhaps TRBD1 as D (5 bases). The CDR3 contains 15 residues. V was pared by 1 base and J by 8 bases, with 13 bases between. Germline assignment: CDR1 SGHKS and CDR2 YYEKEE (reference sequence).

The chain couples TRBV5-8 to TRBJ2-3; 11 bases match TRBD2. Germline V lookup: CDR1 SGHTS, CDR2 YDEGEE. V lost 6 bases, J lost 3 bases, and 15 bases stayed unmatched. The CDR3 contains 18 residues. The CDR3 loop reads CASIGLAGGNRVTDTQYF. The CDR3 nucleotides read TGTGCCAGCATCGGGCTAGCGGGAGGAAATAGGGTGACAGATACGCAGTATTTT.

CDR3 sequence reads: CASSPRPKREARPLREQFF. CDR3 nucleotides: TGTGCCAGTAGCCCCCGCCCCAAGCGGGAGGCCCGACCCCTCCGTGAGCAGTTCTTC. The chain carries TRBV19 and TRBJ2-1; 9 bases align to TRBD2. This CDR3 is 19 amino acids long. The ends lost 6 bases at V and 9 bases at J; junction bases unmatched: 24. The germline V gene encodes CDR1 LNHDA and CDR2 SQIVND (reference sequence).

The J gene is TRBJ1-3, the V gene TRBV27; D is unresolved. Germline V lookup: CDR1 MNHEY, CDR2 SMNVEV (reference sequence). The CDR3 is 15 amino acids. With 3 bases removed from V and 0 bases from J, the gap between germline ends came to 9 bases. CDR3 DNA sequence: TGTGCCAGCAGTTTGAGGGCTTTCTCTGGAAACACCATATATTTT. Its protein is CASSLRAFSGNTIYF.

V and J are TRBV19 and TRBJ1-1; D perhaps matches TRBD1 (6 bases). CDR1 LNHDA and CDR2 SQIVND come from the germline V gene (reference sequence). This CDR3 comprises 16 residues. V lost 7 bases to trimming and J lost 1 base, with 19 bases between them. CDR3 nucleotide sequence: TGTGCCAGTAACAGGATAAGGGGGATAGAGAACACTGAAGCTTTCTTT. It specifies CASNRIRGIENTEAFF.

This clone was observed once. The CDR3 nucleotides read TGTGCCAGCAGTTCACAGGGGGACTATGGCTACACCTTC. Translating gives CASSSQGDYGYTF. The V and J genes are TRBV6-5 and TRBJ1-2, with 8 bases aligning to TRBD1. J lost 3 bases, V lost 4 bases, and 1 base had no gene match. Germline CDR1 MNHEY, CDR2 SVGAGI. The CDR3 has 13 amino acids.

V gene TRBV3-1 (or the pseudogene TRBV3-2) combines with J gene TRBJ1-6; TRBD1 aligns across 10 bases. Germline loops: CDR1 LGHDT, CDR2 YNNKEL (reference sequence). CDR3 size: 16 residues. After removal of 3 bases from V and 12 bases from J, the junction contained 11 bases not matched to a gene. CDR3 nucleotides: TGTGCCAGCAGCCATTTGCCGGGGACAGGGGCTAGACCCCTCCACTTT. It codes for CASSHLPGTGARPLHF.

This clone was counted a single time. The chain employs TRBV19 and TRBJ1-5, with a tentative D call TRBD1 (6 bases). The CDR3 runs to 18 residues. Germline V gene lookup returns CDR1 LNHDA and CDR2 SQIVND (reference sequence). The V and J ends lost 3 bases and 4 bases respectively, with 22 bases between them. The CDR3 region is CASSIVGRGRASNQPQHF. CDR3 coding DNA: TGTGCCAGTAGTATCGTCGGAAGGGGGAGGGCGTCAAATCAGCCCCAGCATTTT.

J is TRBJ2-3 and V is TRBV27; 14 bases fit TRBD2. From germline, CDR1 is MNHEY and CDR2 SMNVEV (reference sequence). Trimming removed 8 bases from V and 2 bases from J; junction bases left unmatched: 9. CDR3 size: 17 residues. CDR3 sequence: CASGGLAGGVSTDTQYF. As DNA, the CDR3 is TGTGCCAGCGGCGGACTAGCGGGGGGTGTCTCCACAGATACGCAGTATTTT.

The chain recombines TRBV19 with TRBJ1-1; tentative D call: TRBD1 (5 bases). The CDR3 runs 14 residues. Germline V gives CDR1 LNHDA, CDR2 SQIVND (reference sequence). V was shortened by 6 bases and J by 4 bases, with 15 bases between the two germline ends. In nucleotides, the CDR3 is TGTGCCAGTAGCCTGGGGGGAATGGGCACTGAAGCTTTCTTT. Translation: CASSLGGMGTEAFF. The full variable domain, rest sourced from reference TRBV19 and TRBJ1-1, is DGGITQSPKYLFRKEGQNVTLSCEQNLNHDAMYWYRQDPGQGLRLIYYSQIVNDFQKGDIAEGYSVSREKKESFPLTVTSAQKNPTAFYLCASSLGGMGTEAFFGQGTRLTVV.

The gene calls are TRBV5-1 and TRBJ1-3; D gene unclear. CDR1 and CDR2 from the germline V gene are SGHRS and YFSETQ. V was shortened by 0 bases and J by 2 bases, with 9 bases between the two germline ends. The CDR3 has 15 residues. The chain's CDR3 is CASSLDLNPGNTIYF. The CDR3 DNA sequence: TGCGCCAGCAGCTTGGACTTAAACCCTGGAAACACCATATATTTT.

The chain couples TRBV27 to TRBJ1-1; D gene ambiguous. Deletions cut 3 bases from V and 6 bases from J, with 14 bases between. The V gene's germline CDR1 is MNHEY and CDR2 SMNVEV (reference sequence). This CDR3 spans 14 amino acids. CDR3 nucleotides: TGTGCCAGCAGTTTCGCCCTAGGAGCGCCTGAAGCTTTCTTT. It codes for CASSFALGAPEAFF.

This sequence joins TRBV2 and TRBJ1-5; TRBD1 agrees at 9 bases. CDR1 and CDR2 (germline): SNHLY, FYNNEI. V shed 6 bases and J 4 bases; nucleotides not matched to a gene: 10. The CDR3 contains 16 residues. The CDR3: CASRPGTGRSNQPQHF. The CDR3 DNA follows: TGTGCCAGCAGGCCCGGGACAGGGAGGTCAAATCAGCCCCAGCATTTT.

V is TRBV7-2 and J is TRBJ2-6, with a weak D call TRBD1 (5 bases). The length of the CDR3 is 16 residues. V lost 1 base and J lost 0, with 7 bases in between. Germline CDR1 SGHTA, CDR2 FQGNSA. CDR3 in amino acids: CASSLEGVSGANVLTF. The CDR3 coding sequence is TGTGCCAGCAGCTTAGAAGGGGTCTCTGGGGCCAACGTCCTGACTTTC. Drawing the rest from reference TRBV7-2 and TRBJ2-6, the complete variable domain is GAGVSQSPSNKVTEKGKDVELRCDPISGHTALYWYRQSLGQGLEFLIYFQGNSAPDKSGLPSDRFSAERTGGSVSTLTIQRTQQEDSAVYLCASSLEGVSGANVLTFGAGSRLTVL.